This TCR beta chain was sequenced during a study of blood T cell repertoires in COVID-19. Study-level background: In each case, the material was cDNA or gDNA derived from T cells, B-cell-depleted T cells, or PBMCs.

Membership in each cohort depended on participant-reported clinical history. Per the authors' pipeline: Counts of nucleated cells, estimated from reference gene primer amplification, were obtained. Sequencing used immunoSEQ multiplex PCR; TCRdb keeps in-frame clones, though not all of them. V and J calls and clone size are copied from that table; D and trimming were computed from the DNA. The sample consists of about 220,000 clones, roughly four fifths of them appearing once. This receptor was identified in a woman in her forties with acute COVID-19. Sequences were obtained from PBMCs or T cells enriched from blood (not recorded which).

The CDR3 DNA is TGTGCCAGCAGCCCGGACAGGGCGACCCAGTACTTC. Its translation: CASSPDRATQYF. V usage is TRBV11-1 and J usage is TRBJ2-5; the match to TRBD1 covers 8 bases. The CDR3 is 12 amino acids. Germline-derived CDR1 and CDR2 are SGHAT and FQDESV (reference sequence). The junction had 3 bases not matched to a gene; V was cut back by 5 bases and J by 7 bases.